The 16 T cell receptor beta chains below were found in one sample sequenced in a study of molecular identifiers for immune sequencing clone quantification. TCRdb fed the PCR reads into MiXCR, producing one record per CDR3 protein. The table has under 600,000 distinct CDR3 sequences, roughly 24% seen once. The sample was naive CD8+ T cells from blood, with Jurkat cell RNA spiked in. Subset given: FACS-sorted CD8+CD4-CCR7+CD45RA+ naive T cells. These TCRs come from a human donor in good health. Some libraries in this study had Jurkat cell RNA spiked in.

This clonotype has a count of ten or more. This chain connects TRBV25-1 to TRBJ2-5, with D possibly TRBD1 on 5 matching bases. V lost 1 base to trimming and J lost 0 bases, with 15 bases between them. This CDR3 has 17 residues. Germline loops: CDR1 MGHDK, CDR2 SYGVNS. The CDR3, as DNA: TGTGCCAGCAGTGAATCCCCCCGACAGACGTACCAAGAGACCCAGTACTTC. Encoded protein: CASSESPRQTYQETQYF.

V is TRBV27 and J is TRBJ1-5, with TRBD1 matching over 7 bases. J gave up 3 bases and V 5 bases, and 7 bases lay outside the gene matches. This CDR3 comprises 15 residues. The germline CDR1 and CDR2 sequences are MNHEY and SMNVEV (reference sequence). The CDR3 loop reads CASSKDRSLNQPQHF. CDR3 bases: TGTGCCAGCAGTAAGGACAGGTCTCTCAATCAGCCCCAGCATTTT.

The chain uses TRBV5-3 and TRBJ2-1; D is possibly TRBD2 (5 bases). TRBV5-3 is sorted into the ORF group, with uncertain function. The V gene lost 8 bases and the J gene lost 5 bases, with 26 bases spanning the gap. The CDR3 contains 17 residues. CDR3: CASSPEGLAGLNNEQFF. In DNA, the CDR3 is TGTGCCAGCAGTCCCGAGGGTCTAGCAGGTCTGAACAATGAGCAGTTCTTC.

To note about this clonotype: It may be a read error: a sequence one base away is much more abundant. V is TRBV11-2 and J is TRBJ2-7; the D gene is possibly TRBD1 (5 bases). V was trimmed by 5 bases and J by 7 bases, leaving 21 bases between them. The CDR3 is 15 amino acids. Germline V gene data show CDR1 as SGHAT and CDR2 as FQNNGV. In DNA form, the CDR3 reads TGTGCCAGCAGCCCGCCAGGGAATTTTGCATATGAGCAGTACTTC. This codes for CASSPPGNFAYEQYF. Drawing the rest from reference TRBV11-2 and TRBJ2-7, the complete variable domain is EAGVAQSPRYKIIEKRQSVAFWCNPISGHATLYWYQQILGQGPKLLIQFQNNGVVDDSQLPKDRFSAERLKGVDSTLKIQPAKLEDSAVYLCASSPPGNFAYEQYFGPGTRLTVT.

This clonotype was detected many times. The chain uses TRBV4-3 and TRBJ2-5, with TRBD1 matching 7 bases. Unmatched junction bases numbered 6, after V lost 0 bases and J lost 5 bases. The CDR3 sequence is 15 residues long. Germline assignment: CDR1 LGHNA and CDR2 YSLEER. CDR3 sequence: CASSQDWTGEETQYF. The CDR3 DNA reads as TGCGCCAGCAGCCAAGATTGGACAGGCGAGGAGACCCAGTACTTC.

The table lists this clonotype with many counts. The chain joins TRBV4-2 to TRBJ2-3, with 9 positions matching TRBD2. The CDR3 is made up of 16 amino acids. With 0 bases clipped from V and 3 bases from J, the junction kept 4 bases outside the gene matches. Germline V gene lookup returns CDR1 LGHNA and CDR2 YNFKEQ. The CDR3 protein is CASSQDSLAGTDTQYF. DNA of the CDR3: TGTGCCAGCAGCCAAGATAGTCTAGCGGGAACAGATACGCAGTATTTT.

There are a few counts of this clonotype. The J gene is TRBJ2-7, the V gene TRBV3-1, with D possibly called TRBD1 or TRBD2 (6 bases each). Germline lookup yields CDR1 LGHDT and CDR2 YNNKEL (reference sequence). This CDR3 spans 15 amino acids. Trimming removed 4 bases from V and 3 bases from J, with 16 bases in between. CDR3: CASSPTWGADYEQYF. CDR3 DNA: TGTGCCAGCAGCCCCACCTGGGGGGCGGACTACGAGCAGTACTTC.

This clonotype was observed a single time. A read error may be the cause here, since a much bigger clone is one base away. V is TRBV12-3 or TRBV12-4 and J is TRBJ1-1; the match to TRBD1 covers 8 bases. CDR3 length: 13 residues. The V gene end was trimmed by 5 bases and the J gene end by 4 bases; junction bases not matched to a gene: 3. The DNA for the CDR3 is TGTGCCAGCAGTGACAGGGGTCCCACTGAAGCTTTCTTT. This sequence encodes CASSDRGPTEAFF.

Many counts were recorded for this clonotype. This rearrangement joins TRBV5-4 to TRBJ2-5, with D possibly TRBD2 on 6 matching bases. The CDR3 has 15 amino acids. Germline-derived CDR1 and CDR2 are SGHNT and YYREEE (reference sequence). V lost 4 bases and J 2 bases, leaving 15 bases between the germline ends. The DNA of the CDR3 is TGTGCCAGCAGCGGGGGGACTCACCCTCAAGAGACCCAGTACTTC. This codes for CASSGGTHPQETQYF.

Turning to this clonotype: A much larger clone is a single base away; this may be a read error. As the CDR3 is not closed by the conserved phenylalanine or tryptophan, this likely results from a read error. V usage is TRBV6-5 and J usage is TRBJ2-7; D uncertain. Trimming pared 6 bases from V and 1 base from J, leaving 7 bases between. CDR3 length equals 12 residues. Germline-derived CDR1 and CDR2 are MNHEY and SVGAGI. The CDR3 is CASRIGSYEQYI. The DNA for the CDR3 is TGTGCCAGCAGAATTGGGTCCTACGAGCAGTACATC.

The CDR3 bases are TGCGCCAGCAGCCTAGGACGGGTTCAAAATTCACCCCTCCACTTT. It specifies CASSLGRVQNSPLHF. The gene calls are TRBV4-3 and TRBJ1-6; no clear D gene. Germline V gives CDR1 LGHNA, CDR2 YSLEER. The CDR3 is 15 residues long. Between the trimmed V and J ends, which lost 4 bases and 7 bases, there was a span of 14 bases.

A remark on this clonotype: At one of its ends the junction is not consistent with the germline gene, which may arise from a read error. V gene TRBV27 combines with J gene TRBJ2-7; D is perhaps TRBD2 (6 bases). This CDR3 has 14 residues. In germline, CDR1 is MNHEY, CDR2 SMNVEV (reference sequence). CDR3 amino acids: CASSIIGTWGERYF. CDR3 sequence (DNA): TGTGCCAGCAGTATCATCGGGACTTGGGGCGAGCGGTACTTC.

This clonotype was recorded a few times. This rearrangement joins TRBV2 to TRBJ1-3; possibly TRBD1 for D (6 bases). The CDR3 contains 19 residues. Trimming cost V 2 bases and J 0 bases, with 20 bases left between them. Germline V CDR1 and CDR2: SNHLY, FYNNEI. CDR3 in amino acids: CASSEPTDTQGHSGNTIYF. In nucleotides, the CDR3 is TGTGCCAGCAGTGAACCCACCGATACACAGGGCCACTCTGGAAACACCATATATTTT.

With respect to this clonotype: One end of the junction varies from germline; a read error may be responsible. The chain uses TRBV4-1 and TRBJ2-2; no firm D call. The germline V gene has CDR1 MGHRA and CDR2 YSYEKL. CDR3 size: 16 residues. In nucleotides, the CDR3 is TGCGCCGGCAGCCAAACAAGACTGGAGAACACCGGGGAGCTGTTTTTT. Translated: CAGSQTRLENTGELFF.

This clonotype was recorded a few times. The chain links TRBV5-6 to TRBJ2-1; 9 bases align to TRBD2. J lost 10 bases, V lost 0 bases, and 8 bases had no gene match. Per germline, CDR1 SGHDT and CDR2 YYEEEE. The CDR3 covers 15 residues. The CDR3 DNA sequence: TGTGCCAGCAGCTTGGCTATCCGCGGGGGGGCCGAGCAGTTCTTC. Translating it yields CASSLAIRGGAEQFF.

CDR3 amino acids: CASSFETKETQYF. CDR3 sequence (DNA): TGCGCCAGCAGCTTTGAAACAAAAGAGACCCAGTACTTC. The chain is built from TRBV5-1 and TRBJ2-5; D gene uncertain. The CDR3 has 13 amino acids. The ends were cut back, 2 bases at V and 3 bases at J, with 8 bases in the middle. The germline V gene has CDR1 SGHRS and CDR2 YFSETQ.